These 32 T cell receptor beta chains were all obtained from the same sample, sequenced in a study. TCRdb passed the RT-PCR reads through MiXCR, listing each CDR3 protein once. The sample records fewer than 800,000 distinct CDR3 sequences, more than 13% being singletons. The sample was memory CD4+ T cells from blood. The receptors here all came from a female donor in good health, serving as a healthy control.

Many counts were recorded for this clonotype. The gene calls are TRBV7-9 and TRBJ2-7; D perhaps matches TRBD1 (5 bases). Trimming removed 3 bases at V and 0 bases at J, with 12 bases between. Germline-derived CDR1 and CDR2 are SEHNR and FQNEAQ (reference sequence). CDR3 length equals 15 residues. This CDR3 is CASSFVGVSSYEQYF. The CDR3 nucleotides read TGTGCCAGCAGCTTTGTAGGGGTCAGCTCCTACGAGCAGTACTTC.

The chain combines TRBV6-1 with TRBJ1-1; 7 bases are a match to TRBD1. This CDR3 is 14 amino acids long. V dropped 6 bases and J dropped 7; count of bases not matched to a gene: 11. Germline-derived CDR1 and CDR2 are MNHNS and SASEGT. CDR3 residues: CASSETGTDHEAFF. In DNA, the CDR3 is TGTGCCAGCAGCGAAACCGGGACAGACCATGAAGCTTTCTTT.

J is TRBJ1-3 and V is TRBV28; 9 bases line up with TRBD1. This CDR3 spans 17 amino acids. Germline lookup yields CDR1 MDHEN and CDR2 SYDVKM. V lost 4 bases to trimming and J lost 1 base; unmatched junction nucleotides: 8. In nucleotides, the CDR3 is TGTGCCAGCAGTTCGCTAACAGGGGGCGTATCTGGAAACACCATATATTTT. Translation: CASSSLTGGVSGNTIYF.

This clonotype has a handful of counts. The chain joins TRBV18 to TRBJ2-7; TRBD1 might be the D (6 bases). CDR1 is KGHSH, CDR2 LQKENI, per germline. The CDR3 runs 13 residues. With 6 bases removed from V and 0 bases from J, the gap between germline ends came to 9 bases. CDR3: CASSWTASYEQYF. The CDR3 nucleotides read TGTGCCAGCTCGTGGACAGCCTCCTACGAGCAGTACTTC.

A word on this clonotype: One junction end does not reproduce the germline sequence, and a read error may be involved. The gene calls are TRBV10-3 and TRBJ1-3; D is possibly TRBD1 (6 bases). The CDR3 spans 13 residues. Germline loops: CDR1 ENHRY, CDR2 SYGVKD. The CDR3: CATGQSSGKTIYF. The CDR3 DNA reads TGTGCCACCGGACAGAGCTCTGGAAAGACCATATATTTT.

This clonotype was picked up many times. The V and J genes are TRBV20-1 and TRBJ1-5, with 7 bases that match TRBD1. Trimming took 0 bases from V and 2 from J; bases not matched to a gene: 4. Germline CDR1 DFQATT, CDR2 SNEGSKA (reference sequence). The CDR3 contains 15 residues. The CDR3 protein is CSARDHRGGNQPQHF. CDR3 nucleotide sequence: TGCAGTGCTAGAGACCACAGGGGCGGCAATCAGCCCCAGCATTTT.

Ten or more counts support this clonotype. The chain carries TRBV5-6 and TRBJ2-1; 7 nucleotides match TRBD1. The junction had 7 bases not matched to a gene; V was cut back by 5 bases and J by 5 bases. CDR1 is SGHDT, CDR2 YYEEEE, per germline. CDR3 length equals 14 residues. The CDR3 DNA reads as TGTGCCAGCAGTCGAGGGGGCCCCAACAATGAGCAGTTCTTC. It translates to CASSRGGPNNEQFF. The variable domain in full, completed from reference TRBV5-6 and TRBJ2-1, reads DAGVTQSPTHLIKTRGQQVTLRCSPKSGHDTVSWYQQALGQGPQFIFQYYEEEERQRGNFPDRFSGHQFPNYSSELNVNALLLGDSALYLCASSRGGPNNEQFFGPGTRLTVL.

The gene calls are TRBV5-1 and TRBJ1-2; D perhaps matches TRBD1 (6 bases). The CDR3 spans 16 residues. Germline V gene lookup returns CDR1 SGHRS and CDR2 YFSETQ. Trimming removed 0 bases at V and 4 bases at J, with 16 bases between. In DNA, the CDR3 is TGCGCCAGCAGCTTGGCCGGGCAGGGACAAGGCTATGGCTACACCTTC. It codes for CASSLAGQGQGYGYTF. The complete variable domain, with remaining parts taken from reference TRBV5-1 and TRBJ1-2, reads KAGVTQTPRYLIKTRGQQVTLSCSPISGHRSVSWYQQTPGQGLQFLFEYFSETQRNKGNFPGRFSGRQFSNSRSEMNVSTLELGDSALYLCASSLAGQGQGYGYTFGSGTRLTVV.

For this clonotype: A much more abundant neighbour one base away suggests this may be a read error. The rearrangement joins TRBV20-1 to TRBJ2-2, with D possibly being TRBD2 (5 bases). Germline assignment: CDR1 DFQATT and CDR2 SNEGSKA (reference sequence). The CDR3 loop spans 14 amino acids. V gave up 4 bases and J gave up 1 base, with 10 bases separating them. DNA of the CDR3: TGCAGTGCTATCGCCGGGATGAACACCGGGGAGCTGTTTTTT. Amino acids: CSAIAGMNTGELFF.

This clonotype was observed a few times. The V gene is TRBV7-9, the J gene TRBJ1-2; D is ambiguous. The CDR3 length is 17 residues. Trimming took off 6 bases at V and 4 bases at J, with 24 bases between the two ends. Per the germline V gene, CDR1 is SEHNR and CDR2 is FQNEAQ (reference sequence). CDR3: CASSVGLWQQMLYGYTF. The DNA of the CDR3 is TGTGCCAGCAGTGTAGGCCTCTGGCAGCAAATGCTCTATGGCTACACCTTC.

This clonotype was detected many times. This chain connects TRBV4-3 to TRBJ2-1, with 8 nucleotides matching TRBD2. Trimming at V came to 0 bases and at J to 5 bases, leaving 6 bases not matched to a gene. This CDR3 has 16 amino acids. Germline CDR1 and CDR2: LGHNA and YSLEER. The CDR3 DNA reads as TGCGCCAGCAGCCAAGAGAGGACTAGCCTCAACAATGAGCAGTTCTTC. Its translation is CASSQERTSLNNEQFF.

This clonotype has a handful of counts. The chain recombines TRBV11-2 with TRBJ1-1, with 7 bases matching TRBD1. The germline V gene has CDR1 SGHAT and CDR2 FQNNGV. The trim removed 5 bases at V and 11 bases at J, leaving 14 bases unmatched. CDR3 length equals 14 residues. CDR3 in amino acids: CASSVVTRGGLAFF. CDR3 nucleotides: TGTGCCAGCAGCGTAGTTACACGAGGGGGCCTGGCTTTCTTT.

The chain combines TRBV7-2 with TRBJ1-4, with TRBD1 matching over 7 bases. Unmatched junction bases numbered 10, after V lost 7 bases and J lost 8 bases. Germline-derived CDR1 and CDR2 are SGHTA and FQGNSA. The CDR3 sequence is 14 residues long. The CDR3 nucleotides read TGTGCCAGCACCCCGGCCAGGGGGTGGGAAAAACTGTTTTTT. Translated, it gives CASTPARGWEKLFF.

This clonotype showed up many times. This sequence joins TRBV20-1 and TRBJ2-7; 8 nucleotides line up with TRBD2. J lost 4 bases, V lost 2 bases, and 13 bases had no gene match. The germline CDR1 and CDR2 sequences are DFQATT and SNEGSKA (reference sequence). This CDR3 comprises 16 residues. Here the CDR3 reads CSARRQDSGILYEQYF. As DNA, the CDR3 is TGCAGTGCTAGAAGGCAGGATAGCGGGATTCTTTACGAGCAGTACTTC.

Many counts were recorded for this clonotype. The chain carries TRBV20-1 and TRBJ2-7; D call uncertain. The CDR3 has 12 residues. Germline lookup yields CDR1 DFQATT and CDR2 SNEGSKA (reference sequence). Trimming left V 2 bases short and J 2 bases short, with 7 bases between. The CDR3 reads CSARQKTYEQYF. The CDR3 DNA reads as TGCAGTGCTAGACAGAAAACCTACGAGCAGTACTTC.

The chain uses TRBV24-1 and TRBJ2-1; D assignment may be TRBD1 or TRBD2 (5 bases each). Trimming pared 4 bases from V and 4 bases from J, leaving 13 bases between. The germline CDR1 and CDR2 sequences are KGHDR and SFDVKD. The CDR3 covers 15 residues. DNA of the CDR3: TGTGCCACCAGTGACGGGGCGGATTTTTACAATGAGCAGTTCTTC. Amino acid sequence: CATSDGADFYNEQFF.

The chain joins TRBV28 to TRBJ2-6, with 8 bases aligning to TRBD1. Losses at the gene ends were 4 bases for V and 0 bases for J; bases not matched to a gene: 5. The germline CDR1 and CDR2 sequences are MDHEN and SYDVKM. The length of the CDR3 is 17 residues. CDR3: CASSSGGGISGANVLTF. The DNA for the CDR3 is TGTGCCAGCAGTTCAGGGGGCGGGATCTCTGGGGCCAACGTCCTGACTTTC. Looking up the rest from reference TRBV28 and TRBJ2-6 gives the full variable domain: DVKVTQSSRYLVKRTGEKVFLECVQDMDHENMFWYRQDPGLGLRLIYFSYDVKMKEKGDIPEGYSVSREKKERFSLILESASTNQTSMYLCASSSGGGISGANVLTFGAGSRLTVL.

With regard to this clonotype: A much more abundant neighbour one base away suggests this may be a read error. The chain uses TRBV2 and TRBJ2-1, with D unclear. The CDR3 sequence is 11 residues long. V lost 3 bases and J 5 bases, leaving 2 bases between the germline ends. Germline V gene lookup returns CDR1 SNHLY and CDR2 FYNNEI. CDR3 in amino acids: CASSEDNEQFF. The CDR3 nucleotides read TGTGCCAGCAGTGAGGACAATGAGCAGTTCTTC.

This clonotype was seen more than once but under ten times. The gene calls are TRBV7-2 and TRBJ1-1; weak D call: TRBD1 (5 bases). The CDR3 length is 16 residues. The V and J ends lost 1 base and 5 bases respectively, with 17 bases between them. Germline V lookup: CDR1 SGHTA, CDR2 FQGNSA. CDR3 in amino acids: CASSLGGRRAWTEAFF. The CDR3 coding sequence is TGTGCCAGCAGCTTAGGAGGGCGCAGGGCATGGACTGAAGCTTTCTTT.

The V gene is TRBV7-9, the J gene TRBJ2-3; 10 nucleotides line up with TRBD2. This CDR3 spans 15 amino acids. V shed 5 bases and J 4 bases; nucleotides not matched to a gene: 6. The germline V gene encodes CDR1 SEHNR and CDR2 FQNEAQ (reference sequence). CDR3 coding DNA: TGTGCCAGCAGCGCCGGGACTAGCGAGGCAGATACGCAGTATTTT. Translated: CASSAGTSEADTQYF.

This clonotype was seen a handful of times. The chain combines TRBV28 with TRBJ2-4; D unresolved. This CDR3 is built from 13 residues. Per the germline V gene, CDR1 is MDHEN and CDR2 is SYDVKM. Deletions cut 6 bases from V and 5 bases from J, with 11 bases between. This chain's CDR3 is CASRMPSENIQYF. In DNA, the CDR3 is TGTGCCAGCAGGATGCCGAGTGAAAACATTCAGTACTTC.

This clonotype has a handful of counts. In nucleotides, the CDR3 is TGTGCCACCCGTCCTCCTAGCGGGGCCTACGAGCAGTACTTC. Its translation is CATRPPSGAYEQYF. The gene calls are TRBV24-1 and TRBJ2-7, with 9 bases lining up with TRBD2. Germline assignment: CDR1 KGHDR and CDR2 SFDVKD. This CDR3 region has 14 residues. Trimming cost V 9 bases and J 2 bases; bases outside gene matches: 7.

This clonotype was seen at least ten times. Here the CDR3 DNA reads TGCAGTGCTAGAGAGGTCGGACTAGTAAGGGCCCCACAGTACTTC. Its protein is CSAREVGLVRAPQYF. V is TRBV20-1 and J is TRBJ2-5, with 7 nucleotides matching TRBD2. There are 15 residues in the CDR3. CDR1 and CDR2 from the germline V gene are DFQATT and SNEGSKA (reference sequence). Trimming cost V 0 bases and J 11 bases; bases outside gene matches: 15.

This clonotype was seen repeatedly, ten times or more. The chain carries TRBV7-2 and TRBJ1-3, with 7 bases aligning to TRBD1. The germline CDR1 and CDR2 sequences are SGHTA and FQGNSA. There are 17 residues in the CDR3. Trimming at V came to 3 bases and at J to 4 bases, leaving 12 bases not matched to a gene. The CDR3 region is CASSLGKQGKWGNTIYF. The CDR3 coding sequence is TGTGCCAGCAGCTTGGGGAAACAGGGGAAGTGGGGAAACACCATATATTTT.

This clonotype was observed a few times. The chain joins TRBV5-6 to TRBJ1-1; D uncertain. CDR1 and CDR2 (germline): SGHDT, YYEEEE. Trimming removed 2 bases at V and 1 base at J, with 12 bases between. The CDR3 spans 15 residues. The DNA for the CDR3 is TGTGCCAGCAGCTTCCTTACCGGGAAGAACACTGAAGCTTTCTTT. Translated: CASSFLTGKNTEAFF.

The chain employs TRBV20-1 and TRBJ2-3; D is unclear. The V gene's germline CDR1 is DFQATT and CDR2 SNEGSKA (reference sequence). The V end lost 4 bases, the J end lost 6 bases, and 8 bases lay between the germline ends. The CDR3 length is 11 residues. The CDR3 DNA reads TGCAGTGCTAAGCTCGGTGATACGCAGTATTTT. This gives the protein CSAKLGDTQYF.

In its sample, this clonotype was seen many times. The chain combines TRBV7-2 with TRBJ2-3; 7 nucleotides align to TRBD1. The CDR3 contains 16 residues. CDR1 is SGHTA, CDR2 FQGNSA, per germline. V dropped 1 base and J dropped 0; count of bases not matched to a gene: 4. CDR3 sequence (DNA): TGTGCCAGCAGCTTAGTAGTGGGACAGAGCACAGATACGCAGTATTTT. This sequence encodes CASSLVVGQSTDTQYF.

V usage is TRBV18 and J usage is TRBJ1-2; D not certain. Trimming took 0 bases from V and 7 from J, leaving 12 bases between them. Looked up from germline, CDR1 is KGHSH and CDR2 is LQKENI. The CDR3 sequence is 14 residues long. CDR3 in amino acids: CASSPPLGWAGYTF. The CDR3 nucleotides are TGTGCCAGCTCACCACCGTTGGGGTGGGCTGGCTACACCTTC.

This clonotype came up many times. V usage is TRBV20-1 and J usage is TRBJ2-5; no clear D gene. The CDR3 has 12 amino acids. V was trimmed by 4 bases and J by 4 bases, leaving 10 bases between them. Germline lookup yields CDR1 DFQATT and CDR2 SNEGSKA (reference sequence). The chain's CDR3 is CSAIPEAETQYF. The CDR3 DNA reads as TGCAGTGCTATCCCGGAAGCAGAGACCCAGTACTTC.

The rearrangement joins TRBV27 to TRBJ2-7, with D possibly called TRBD1 or TRBD2 (5 bases each). The CDR3 runs 16 residues. CDR1 MNHEY and CDR2 SMNVEV come from the germline V gene (reference sequence). Trimming took 5 bases from V and 5 from J, leaving 22 bases between them. CDR3 region: CASSPTTYRIGNEQYF. For the CDR3, the DNA is TGTGCCAGCAGTCCCACAACCTACAGGATCGGGAACGAGCAGTACTTC.

The V gene is TRBV20-1, the J gene TRBJ1-5; D may be TRBD1 (5 bases). Germline lookup yields CDR1 DFQATT and CDR2 SNEGSKA (reference sequence). The CDR3 totals 14 residues. V was cut by 7 bases and J by 5 bases, with 18 bases left in between. CDR3 in amino acids: CSVITGPQDQPQHF. CDR3 sequence (DNA): TGCAGTGTCATCACCGGACCACAGGATCAGCCCCAGCATTTT.

This clonotype has at least ten counts. The V and J genes are TRBV4-3 and TRBJ1-3, with TRBD1 matching 8 bases. J lost 1 base, V lost 3 bases, and 8 bases had no gene match. This CDR3 is 17 amino acids long. From germline, CDR1 is LGHNA and CDR2 YSLEER. The CDR3 region has the DNA TGCGCCAGCAGCCATAGGACAGGGCGGTCATCTGGAAACACCATATATTTT. Its translation: CASSHRTGRSSGNTIYF.